The 10 T cell receptor beta chains given below trace back to one sample, sequenced in a study of blood T cell repertoires in COVID-19. The method was immunoSEQ multiplex PCR; TCRdb's version includes in-frame clones alone and lacks a portion of them. The sample records around 400,000 clones, around 87% being singletons. Material: peripheral blood. The receptors were gathered from a woman aged 60-70 years with COVID-19, enrolled during active disease.

V gene TRBV5-1 combines with J gene TRBJ2-7; weak D call: TRBD2 (5 bases). The germline gives CDR1 SGHRS, CDR2 YFSETQ. V was pared by 4 bases and J by 1 base, with 9 bases between. CDR3 size: 13 residues. The CDR3 is CASSGRESYEQYF. In DNA, the CDR3 is TGCGCCAGCAGCGGTAGGGAGTCCTACGAGCAGTACTTC.

The chain links TRBV3-1 (or the pseudogene TRBV3-2) to TRBJ2-7, with D possibly being TRBD2 (7 bases). Trimming removed 8 bases from V and 3 bases from J, with 14 bases in between. Germline V lookup: CDR1 LGHDT, CDR2 YNNKEL (reference sequence). CDR3 length: 13 amino acids. The CDR3 region is CASGGGGVYEQYF. The CDR3 DNA sequence: TGTGCCAGCGGGGGCGGGGGAGTCTACGAGCAGTACTTC.

The chain employs TRBV25-1 and TRBJ2-1; 7 positions agree with TRBD2. This CDR3 contains 13 residues. V shed 2 bases, J shed 12 bases, and the junction held 7 bases outside the gene matches. The V gene's germline CDR1 is MGHDK and CDR2 SYGVNS. The CDR3 spells CASSENLSGAQFF. DNA of the CDR3: TGTGCCAGCAGTGAAAATTTGAGCGGGGCGCAGTTCTTC.

J is TRBJ1-1 and V is TRBV11-3; perhaps TRBD1 as D (5 bases). CDR3 length: 13 residues. Germline CDR1 SGHNT, CDR2 YENEEA. V was clipped by 4 bases and J by 1 base, with 7 bases between them. DNA for the CDR3: TGTGCCAGCAGCTACGACAGGAACACTGAAGCTTTCTTT. Protein: CASSYDRNTEAFF.

This chain uses TRBV7-3 with TRBJ2-2, with D uncertain. Trimming stripped 5 bases from V and 1 base from J, with 14 bases between. The germline V gene has CDR1 SGHTA and CDR2 FQGTGA. The CDR3 spans 16 residues. CDR3 residues: CASSLRSTGNTGELFF. In DNA, the CDR3 is TGTGCCAGCAGCCTACGCTCAACGGGGAACACCGGGGAGCTGTTTTTT.

The rearrangement joins TRBV10-1 to TRBJ2-2, with TRBD1 as a possible D gene (5 bases). The V end lost 4 bases, the J end lost 1 base, and 10 bases lay between the germline ends. Looked up from germline, CDR1 is WNHNN and CDR2 is SYGVQD (reference sequence). The CDR3 consists of 15 residues. The CDR3 DNA reads TGCGCCAGCAGTGTTGACAGTCGGAACACCGGGGAGCTGTTTTTT. Translation: CASSVDSRNTGELFF.

This sequence joins TRBV7-9 and TRBJ1-1, with 7 bases matching TRBD1. Trimming took 1 base from V and 10 from J; bases not matched to a gene: 12. The V gene's germline CDR1 is SEHNR and CDR2 FQNEAQ (reference sequence). CDR3 length equals 15 residues. CDR3: CASSLEGVRDSVAFF. CDR3 sequence (DNA): TGTGCCAGCAGCTTAGAGGGAGTCCGGGACAGTGTAGCTTTCTTT.

This clone showed up just once. The rearrangement links TRBV27 to TRBJ2-3; 10 bases agree with TRBD2. CDR1 and CDR2 (germline): MNHEY, SMNVEV (reference sequence). The CDR3 is 19 residues long. The V and J ends lost 5 bases and 1 base, in that order; junction bases with no gene match: 15. This CDR3 reads CASSPAGAGGLVGTDTQYF. The CDR3 DNA reads as TGTGCCAGCAGTCCGGCCGGAGCGGGGGGGCTGGTTGGCACAGATACGCAGTATTTT.

The chain links TRBV6-6 to TRBJ1-2; 9 bases fit TRBD1. This CDR3 is built from 15 residues. Germline CDR1 MNHNY, CDR2 SVGAGI (reference sequence). V trimming: 2 bases; J trimming: 4 bases; junction bases outside the gene matches: 5. CDR3: CASSYLGTGPYGYTF. CDR3 in DNA: TGTGCCAGCAGTTACCTCGGGACAGGGCCCTATGGCTACACCTTC.

The chain uses TRBV7-8 and TRBJ2-2; TRBD1 agrees at 7 bases. With 7 bases clipped from V and 1 base from J, the junction kept 9 bases outside the gene matches. Germline-derived CDR1 and CDR2 are SGHVS and FQNEAQ. This CDR3 is 16 amino acids long. Here the CDR3 reads CASNEGGTENTGELFF. DNA for the CDR3: TGTGCCAGCAACGAGGGTGGGACAGAGAACACCGGGGAGCTGTTTTTT.